This T cell receptor beta chain was captured by sequencing in a study of blood T cells in healthy people across ages. Note on this clonotype: The conserved phenylalanine or tryptophan normally closing the CDR3 is absent here, so this likely arose from a read error.

The CDR3 is 13 residues long. Trimming stripped 4 bases from V and 6 bases from J, with 10 bases between. CDR1 and CDR2 from the germline V gene are SGHVS and FNYEAQ. Combining a sample-barcoded 5' primer with a J-beta primer mix, a second PCR ran for 7 to 11 cycles. TCRdb used MiXCR to reprocess the 5' RACE reads, holding one entry per CDR3 protein. The top ten hold roughly a tenth of the sample, which has 800,000 to 950,000 distinct CDR3 sequences, about 29% seen once. The same data also went into a second study, on T cells of mothers and their children.

The chain has TRBV7-6 and TRBJ2-1; D is unclear. The source is a woman in her thirties or forties in good health. Sequenced sample: blood. The CDR3 DNA sequence: TGTGCCAGCAGCTACCAAGTGGTCAATGAGCAGTTCGTC. Encoded protein: CASSYQVVNEQFV.